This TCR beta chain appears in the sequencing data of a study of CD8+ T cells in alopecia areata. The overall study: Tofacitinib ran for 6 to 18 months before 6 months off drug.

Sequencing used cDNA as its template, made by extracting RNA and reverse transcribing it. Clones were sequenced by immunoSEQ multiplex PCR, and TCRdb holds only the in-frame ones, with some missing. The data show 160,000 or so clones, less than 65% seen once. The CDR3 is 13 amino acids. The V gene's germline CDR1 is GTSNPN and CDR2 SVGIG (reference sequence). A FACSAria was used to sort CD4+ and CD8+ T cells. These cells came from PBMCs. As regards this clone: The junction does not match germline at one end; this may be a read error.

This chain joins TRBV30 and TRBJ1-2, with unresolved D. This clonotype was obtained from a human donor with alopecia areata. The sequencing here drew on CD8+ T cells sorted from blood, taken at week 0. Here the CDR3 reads CAWNLEGGYGYIF. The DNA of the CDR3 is TGTGCCTGGAACTTGGAAGGCGGCTATGGCTACATCTTC.